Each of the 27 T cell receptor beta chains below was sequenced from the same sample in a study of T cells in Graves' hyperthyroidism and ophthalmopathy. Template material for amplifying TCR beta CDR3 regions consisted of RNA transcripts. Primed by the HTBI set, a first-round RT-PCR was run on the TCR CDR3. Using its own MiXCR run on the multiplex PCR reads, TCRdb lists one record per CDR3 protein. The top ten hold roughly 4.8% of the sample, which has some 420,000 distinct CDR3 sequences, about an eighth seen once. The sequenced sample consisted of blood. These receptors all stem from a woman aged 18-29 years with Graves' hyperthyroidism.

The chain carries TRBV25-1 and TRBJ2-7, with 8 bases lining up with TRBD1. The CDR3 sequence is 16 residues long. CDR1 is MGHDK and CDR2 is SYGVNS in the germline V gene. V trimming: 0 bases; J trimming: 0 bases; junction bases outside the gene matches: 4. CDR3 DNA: TGTGCCAGCAGTGAATACCGACAGGGGACCTCCTACGAGCAGTACTTC. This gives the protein CASSEYRQGTSYEQYF.

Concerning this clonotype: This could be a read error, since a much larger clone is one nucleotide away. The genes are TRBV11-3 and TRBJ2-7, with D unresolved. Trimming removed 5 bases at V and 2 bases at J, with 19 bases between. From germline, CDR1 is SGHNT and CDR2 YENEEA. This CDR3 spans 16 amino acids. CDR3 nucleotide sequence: TGTGCCAGCAGCCAAGATAGTCGGACCCCCACCTACGAGCAGTACTTC. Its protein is CASSQDSRTPTYEQYF.

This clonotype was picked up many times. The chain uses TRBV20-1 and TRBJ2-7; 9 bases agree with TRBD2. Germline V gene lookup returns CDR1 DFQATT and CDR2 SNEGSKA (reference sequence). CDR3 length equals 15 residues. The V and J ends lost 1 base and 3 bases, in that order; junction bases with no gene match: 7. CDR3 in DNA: TGCAGTGCTAGAGCGACTAGCGGAAGCAACTACGAGCAGTACTTC. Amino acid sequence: CSARATSGSNYEQYF.

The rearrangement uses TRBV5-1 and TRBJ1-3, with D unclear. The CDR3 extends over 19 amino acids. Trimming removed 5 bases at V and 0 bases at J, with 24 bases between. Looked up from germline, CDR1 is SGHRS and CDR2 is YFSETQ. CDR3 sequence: CASSYDSFYGPTSGNTIYF. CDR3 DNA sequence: TGCGCCAGCAGTTACGACTCCTTCTATGGCCCTACCTCTGGAAACACCATATATTTT.

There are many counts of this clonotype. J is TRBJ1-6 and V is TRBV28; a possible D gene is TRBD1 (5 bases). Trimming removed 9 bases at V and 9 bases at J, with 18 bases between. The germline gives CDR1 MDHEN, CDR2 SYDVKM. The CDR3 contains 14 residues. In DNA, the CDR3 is TGTGCCAGTAGTATTATGGGGGAACGTTCACCCCTCCACTTT. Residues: CASSIMGERSPLHF. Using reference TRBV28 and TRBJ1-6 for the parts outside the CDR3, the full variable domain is DVKVTQSSRYLVKRTGEKVFLECVQDMDHENMFWYRQDPGLGLRLIYFSYDVKMKEKGDIPEGYSVSREKKERFSLILESASTNQTSMYLCASSIMGERSPLHFGNGTRLTVT.

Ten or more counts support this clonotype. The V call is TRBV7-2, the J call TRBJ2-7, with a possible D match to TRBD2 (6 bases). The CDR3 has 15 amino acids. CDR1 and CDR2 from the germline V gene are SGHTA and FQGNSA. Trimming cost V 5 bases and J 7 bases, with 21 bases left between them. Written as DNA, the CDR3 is TGTGCCAGCAGCCGGGGAACTAGCCGCCCGACGGAGCAGTACTTC. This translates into CASSRGTSRPTEQYF.

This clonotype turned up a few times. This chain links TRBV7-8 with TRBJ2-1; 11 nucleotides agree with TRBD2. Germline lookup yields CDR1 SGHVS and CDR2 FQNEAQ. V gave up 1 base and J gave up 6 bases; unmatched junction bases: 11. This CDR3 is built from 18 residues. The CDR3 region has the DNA TGTGCCAGCAGCTTAGATGGTAGCGGGAGGGCCGTAAGCAATGAGCAGTTCTTC. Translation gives CASSLDGSGRAVSNEQFF.

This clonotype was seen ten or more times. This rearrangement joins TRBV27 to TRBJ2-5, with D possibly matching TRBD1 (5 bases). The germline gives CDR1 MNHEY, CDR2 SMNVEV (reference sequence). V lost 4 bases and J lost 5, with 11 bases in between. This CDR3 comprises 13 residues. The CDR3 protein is CASSSRDGETQYF. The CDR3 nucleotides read TGTGCCAGCAGTTCCAGGGATGGGGAGACCCAGTACTTC.

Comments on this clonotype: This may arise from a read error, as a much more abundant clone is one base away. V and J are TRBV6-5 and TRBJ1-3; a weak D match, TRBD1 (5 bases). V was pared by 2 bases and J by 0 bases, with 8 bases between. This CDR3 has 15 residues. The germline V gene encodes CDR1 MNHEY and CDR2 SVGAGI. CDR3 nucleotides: TGTGCCAGCAGTTACGGGGGAATCTCTGGAAACACCATATATTTT. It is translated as CASSYGGISGNTIYF.

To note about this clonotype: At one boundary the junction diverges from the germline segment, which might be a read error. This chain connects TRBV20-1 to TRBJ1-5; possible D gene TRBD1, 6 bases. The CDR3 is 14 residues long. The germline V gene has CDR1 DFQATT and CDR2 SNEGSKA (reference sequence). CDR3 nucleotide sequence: TGCAGTGCTGGAGAGGCACAGGGAGGTCAGCCCCAGCATTTT. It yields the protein CSAGEAQGGQPQHF.

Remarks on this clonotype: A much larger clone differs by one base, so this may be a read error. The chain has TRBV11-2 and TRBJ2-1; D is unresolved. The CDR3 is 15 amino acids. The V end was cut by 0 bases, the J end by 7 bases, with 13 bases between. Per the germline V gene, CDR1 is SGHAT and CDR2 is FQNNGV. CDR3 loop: CASSLERFLGNEQFF. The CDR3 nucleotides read TGTGCCAGCAGCTTAGAACGCTTCCTTGGGAATGAGCAGTTCTTC.

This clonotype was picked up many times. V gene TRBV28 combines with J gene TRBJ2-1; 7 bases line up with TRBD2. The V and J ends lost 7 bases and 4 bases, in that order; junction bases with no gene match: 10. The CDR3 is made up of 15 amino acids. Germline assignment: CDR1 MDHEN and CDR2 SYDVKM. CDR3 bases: TGTGCCAGCAAAAGCGGGGCTAGCAGATACAATGAGCAGTTCTTC. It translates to CASKSGASRYNEQFF.

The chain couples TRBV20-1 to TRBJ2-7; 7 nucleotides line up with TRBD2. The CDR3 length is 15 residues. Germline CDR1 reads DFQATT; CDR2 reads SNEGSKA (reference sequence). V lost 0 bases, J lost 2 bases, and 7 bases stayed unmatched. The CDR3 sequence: CSARDEASGAYEQYF. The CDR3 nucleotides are TGCAGTGCTAGAGATGAGGCTAGCGGAGCCTACGAGCAGTACTTC.

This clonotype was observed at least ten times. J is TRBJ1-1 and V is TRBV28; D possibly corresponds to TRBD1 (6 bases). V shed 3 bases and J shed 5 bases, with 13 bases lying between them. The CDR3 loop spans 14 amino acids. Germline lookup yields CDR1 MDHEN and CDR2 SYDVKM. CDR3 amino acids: CASSFDRLSTEAFF. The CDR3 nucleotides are TGTGCCAGCAGTTTCGACAGGTTATCTACTGAAGCTTTCTTT.

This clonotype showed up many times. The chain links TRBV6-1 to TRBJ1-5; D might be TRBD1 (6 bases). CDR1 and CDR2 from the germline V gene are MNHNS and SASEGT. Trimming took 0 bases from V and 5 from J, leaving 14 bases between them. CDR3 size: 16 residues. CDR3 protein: CASSEARWDNDQPQHF. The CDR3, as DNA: TGTGCCAGCAGTGAAGCGCGTTGGGACAATGATCAGCCCCAGCATTTT.

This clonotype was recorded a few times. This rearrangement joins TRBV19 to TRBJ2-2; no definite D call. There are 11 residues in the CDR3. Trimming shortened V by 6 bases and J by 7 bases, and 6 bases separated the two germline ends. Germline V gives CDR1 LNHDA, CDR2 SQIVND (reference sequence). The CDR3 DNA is TGTGCCAGTAGATCCATCGGGGAGCTGTTTTTT. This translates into CASRSIGELFF.

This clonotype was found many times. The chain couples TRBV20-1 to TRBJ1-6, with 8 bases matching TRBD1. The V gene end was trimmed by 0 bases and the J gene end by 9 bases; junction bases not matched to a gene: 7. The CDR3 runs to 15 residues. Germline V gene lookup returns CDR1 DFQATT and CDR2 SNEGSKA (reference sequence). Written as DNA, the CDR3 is TGCAGTGCTAGAGATATAGGACAGGGTAGTTCACCCCTCCACTTT. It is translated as CSARDIGQGSSPLHF.

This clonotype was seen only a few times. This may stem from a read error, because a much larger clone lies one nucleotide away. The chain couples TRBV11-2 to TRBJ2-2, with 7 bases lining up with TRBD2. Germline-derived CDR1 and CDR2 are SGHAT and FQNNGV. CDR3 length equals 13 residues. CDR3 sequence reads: CASSLEASGELSF. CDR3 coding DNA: TGTGCCAGCAGCCTAGAGGCGAGCGGGGAGCTGTCTTTT.

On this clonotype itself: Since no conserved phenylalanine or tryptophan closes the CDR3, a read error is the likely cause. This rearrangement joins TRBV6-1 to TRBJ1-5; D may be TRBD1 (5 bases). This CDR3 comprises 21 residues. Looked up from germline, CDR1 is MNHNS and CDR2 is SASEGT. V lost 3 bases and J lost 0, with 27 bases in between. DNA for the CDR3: TGTGCCAGCAGTGAGTCGATTTTAACAGGAAAAACGGTCTATAGCAATCAGCCCCAGCATCTT. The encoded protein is CASSESILTGKTVYSNQPQHL.

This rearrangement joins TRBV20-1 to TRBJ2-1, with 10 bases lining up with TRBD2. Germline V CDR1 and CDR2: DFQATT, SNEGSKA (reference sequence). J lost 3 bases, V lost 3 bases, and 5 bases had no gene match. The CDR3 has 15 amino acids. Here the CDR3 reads CSASIASGSYNEQFF. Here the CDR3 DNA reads TGCAGTGCTAGTATCGCTAGCGGGAGCTACAATGAGCAGTTCTTC.

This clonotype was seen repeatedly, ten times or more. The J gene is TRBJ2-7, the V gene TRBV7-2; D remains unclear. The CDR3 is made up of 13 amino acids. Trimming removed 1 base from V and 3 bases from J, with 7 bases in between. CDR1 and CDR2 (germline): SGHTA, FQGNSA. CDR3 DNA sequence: TGTGCCAGCAGCTTAGTCGACGACTACGAGCAGTACTTC. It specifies CASSLVDDYEQYF.

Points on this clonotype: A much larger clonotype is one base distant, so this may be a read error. The CDR3 sequence: CASSSEGHRNTEAFF. DNA for the CDR3: TGTGCCAGCAGCTCAGAGGGCCACCGGAACACTGAAGCTTTCTTT. The J gene is TRBJ1-1, the V gene TRBV13; D is unresolved. V shed 4 bases and J shed 1 base, with 13 bases lying between them. Germline V gives CDR1 PRHDT, CDR2 FYEKMQ (reference sequence). This CDR3 contains 15 residues. The whole variable domain, filled in from reference TRBV13 and TRBJ1-1, reads AAGVIQSPRHLIKEKRETATLKCYPIPRHDTVYWYQQGPGQDPQFLISFYEKMQSDKGSIPDRFSAQQFSDYHSELNMSSLELGDSALYFCASSSEGHRNTEAFFGQGTRLTVV.

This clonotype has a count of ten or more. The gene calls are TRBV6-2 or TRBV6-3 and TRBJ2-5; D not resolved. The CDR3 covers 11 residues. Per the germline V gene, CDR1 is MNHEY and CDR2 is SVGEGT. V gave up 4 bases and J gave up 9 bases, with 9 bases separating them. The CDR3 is CASSSRRAQYF. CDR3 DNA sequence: TGTGCCAGCAGTTCCAGACGGGCCCAGTACTTC.

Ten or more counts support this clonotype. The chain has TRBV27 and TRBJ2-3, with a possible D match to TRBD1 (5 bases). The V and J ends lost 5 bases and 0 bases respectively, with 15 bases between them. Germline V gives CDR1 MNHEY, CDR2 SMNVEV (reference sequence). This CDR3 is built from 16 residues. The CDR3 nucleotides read TGTGCCAGCAGTCCCCAGGGCCATTTTAGCACAGATACGCAGTATTTT. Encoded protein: CASSPQGHFSTDTQYF.

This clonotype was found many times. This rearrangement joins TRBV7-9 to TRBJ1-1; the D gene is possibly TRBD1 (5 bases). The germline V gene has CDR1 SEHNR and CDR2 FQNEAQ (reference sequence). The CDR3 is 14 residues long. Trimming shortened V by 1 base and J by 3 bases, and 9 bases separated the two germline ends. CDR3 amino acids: CASSLELGDTEAFF. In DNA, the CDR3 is TGTGCCAGCAGCTTAGAGCTGGGGGACACTGAAGCTTTCTTT.

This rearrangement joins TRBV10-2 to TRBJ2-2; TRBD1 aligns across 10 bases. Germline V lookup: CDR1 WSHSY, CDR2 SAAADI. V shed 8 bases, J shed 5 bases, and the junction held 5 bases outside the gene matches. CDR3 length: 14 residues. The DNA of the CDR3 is TGCGCCAGCGGGGGGACAGGGGTTACCGGGGAGCTGTTTTTT. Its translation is CASGGTGVTGELFF.

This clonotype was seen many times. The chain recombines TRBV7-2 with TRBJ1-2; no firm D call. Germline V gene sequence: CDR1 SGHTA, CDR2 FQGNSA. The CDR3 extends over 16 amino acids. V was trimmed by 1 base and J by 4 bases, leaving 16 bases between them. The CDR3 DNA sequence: TGTGCCAGCAGCTTAGTGGCGGCCTCCCTCGGCTATGGCTACACCTTC. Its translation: CASSLVAASLGYGYTF.